This T cell receptor beta chain derives from a study of blood T cell repertoires in COVID-19. Under the authors' procedure: Reference gene primer amplification gave estimated nucleated cell counts. Libraries were prepared by immunoSEQ multiplex PCR; TCRdb keeps only in-frame clonotypes and omits some of them. V and J calls and clone size are as listed in that table; D and trimming were resolved from the DNA. This sample has fewer than 60,000 clones, with about four fifths found just once. V was cut by 0 bases and J by 1 base, with 5 bases left in between. CDR3 size: 15 residues. CDR1 is KGHDR and CDR2 is SFDVKD in the germline V gene. The Seattle patients, enrolled during active infection, were followed longitudinally.

Sequences were obtained from peripheral blood. The origin of this receptor is a woman aged 80 or over with COVID-19, enrolled during active disease. The gene calls are TRBV24-1 and TRBJ2-2; D unresolved. Here the CDR3 DNA reads TGTGCCACCAGTGATTTGAGCAAGAACACCGGGGAGCTGTTTTTT. Its translation: CATSDLSKNTGELFF.